The sequence of this TCR beta chain was determined in a study of cytomegalovirus exposure and HLA in healthy donors. Vbeta (60) and Jbeta (13) primers were used in the PCR. Libraries were prepared by immunoSEQ multiplex PCR; TCRdb keeps only in-frame clonotypes and omits some of them. The repertoire has fewer than 200,000 clones, around 87% of them found once; the top ten carry about 1.1%. Concerning this clone: The junction departs from the called germline gene at one end, perhaps through a read error.

Sequencing input: PBMCs. The TCR comes from a boy under 10 years old in good health and CMV-seronegative.

DNA for the CDR3: TGCGCCAGCAGCGGAGGGGTAGATCAGCCCCGGCATTTT. Residues: CASSGGVDQPRHF. The chain is built from TRBV5-1 and TRBJ1-5; D might be TRBD1 (5 bases). Germline CDR1 reads SGHRS; CDR2 reads YFSETQ. The CDR3 is 13 amino acids.